This T cell receptor beta chain was recorded in a study of blood T cell repertoires in COVID-19 (dated by TCRdb to between 2020 and 2021). For the study in its entirety: Samples from collaborators originated in the United States, Italy and Spain and spanned both the acute and convalescent phases of COVID-19. The prospective study material was composed of cDNA or gDNA derived from T cells, B-cell-depleted T cells, or PBMCs. The dataset comprised deeply sampled blood TCRbeta repertoires from subjects exposed to, actively infected with, or recovered from COVID-19. The repertoires were made available in a free public database intended to serve as a resource for research on the immune response to SARS-CoV-2. Samples were obtained from the ongoing ImmuneRACE study (first 160 participants) and from 1,254 subjects provided by 6 global collaborators. The sample metadata nearly always contained a de-identified subject ID, COVID-19 status, age in years and sex. HLA class I and class II types, where available, came from metadata supplied by the sample provider rather than from assay-based typing.

Collaborating institutions collected whole blood in K2EDTA tubes following their own protocols. Collaborator samples were shipped for TCRbeta analysis as frozen whole blood, isolated PBMCs, or DNA extracted from either sample type. As encoded in the germline V gene, CDR1 is MDHEN while CDR2 is SYDVKM. V sheds 10 bases and J sheds 4 bases, leaving 22 bases between their ends. Taken from cysteine to phenylalanine, the CDR3 has 15 residues. CDR3 DNA is the only sequence kept; it has 45 bases, read in frame from the first base. Comment on this clone: It lacks a known antigen. No much larger clonotype is one base removed from it; base qualities were not supplied.

Beyond this particular receptor, the publication reports: The amount of clinical and demographic metadata varied by source and participant and was provided uncurated.

The immunoSEQ Assay, a bias-controlled multiplex PCR, was used to amplify TCRbeta CDR3 regions from genomic DNA. From the authors' description of their analysis: The number of nucleated cells in each sample was estimated by amplification of reference gene primers within the assay. To quantify the absolute abundance of each unique TCRbeta CDR3 rearrangement, sequence reads were collapsed and filtered. For each sample, productive Simpson clonality was calculated by taking the square root of Simpson's diversity index across productive rearrangements. Held by TCRdb, this immuneACCESS table contains in-frame sequences only and omits some clones. Under half of the omission traces to an unresolved V gene where checked; the cause of the rest is unknown. The D gene and trimming were derived from the DNA, and the V and J assignments and clone size from that table. In all, the sample holds around 230,000 clones, and 81% of those were seen once. The top ten constitute about 8% of the sample.

This receptor chain uses TRBV28 and TRBJ1-2; a weak D assignment points to TRBD1 (5 bases agree). This TCR came from a woman aged 80 or older with acute or convalescent COVID-19. The sequencing input was peripheral blood. CDR3 sequence: CATEPGGGPGYGYTF. The sequence in DNA is TGTGCCACCGAGCCGGGGGGAGGGCCCGGCTATGGCTACACCTTC.